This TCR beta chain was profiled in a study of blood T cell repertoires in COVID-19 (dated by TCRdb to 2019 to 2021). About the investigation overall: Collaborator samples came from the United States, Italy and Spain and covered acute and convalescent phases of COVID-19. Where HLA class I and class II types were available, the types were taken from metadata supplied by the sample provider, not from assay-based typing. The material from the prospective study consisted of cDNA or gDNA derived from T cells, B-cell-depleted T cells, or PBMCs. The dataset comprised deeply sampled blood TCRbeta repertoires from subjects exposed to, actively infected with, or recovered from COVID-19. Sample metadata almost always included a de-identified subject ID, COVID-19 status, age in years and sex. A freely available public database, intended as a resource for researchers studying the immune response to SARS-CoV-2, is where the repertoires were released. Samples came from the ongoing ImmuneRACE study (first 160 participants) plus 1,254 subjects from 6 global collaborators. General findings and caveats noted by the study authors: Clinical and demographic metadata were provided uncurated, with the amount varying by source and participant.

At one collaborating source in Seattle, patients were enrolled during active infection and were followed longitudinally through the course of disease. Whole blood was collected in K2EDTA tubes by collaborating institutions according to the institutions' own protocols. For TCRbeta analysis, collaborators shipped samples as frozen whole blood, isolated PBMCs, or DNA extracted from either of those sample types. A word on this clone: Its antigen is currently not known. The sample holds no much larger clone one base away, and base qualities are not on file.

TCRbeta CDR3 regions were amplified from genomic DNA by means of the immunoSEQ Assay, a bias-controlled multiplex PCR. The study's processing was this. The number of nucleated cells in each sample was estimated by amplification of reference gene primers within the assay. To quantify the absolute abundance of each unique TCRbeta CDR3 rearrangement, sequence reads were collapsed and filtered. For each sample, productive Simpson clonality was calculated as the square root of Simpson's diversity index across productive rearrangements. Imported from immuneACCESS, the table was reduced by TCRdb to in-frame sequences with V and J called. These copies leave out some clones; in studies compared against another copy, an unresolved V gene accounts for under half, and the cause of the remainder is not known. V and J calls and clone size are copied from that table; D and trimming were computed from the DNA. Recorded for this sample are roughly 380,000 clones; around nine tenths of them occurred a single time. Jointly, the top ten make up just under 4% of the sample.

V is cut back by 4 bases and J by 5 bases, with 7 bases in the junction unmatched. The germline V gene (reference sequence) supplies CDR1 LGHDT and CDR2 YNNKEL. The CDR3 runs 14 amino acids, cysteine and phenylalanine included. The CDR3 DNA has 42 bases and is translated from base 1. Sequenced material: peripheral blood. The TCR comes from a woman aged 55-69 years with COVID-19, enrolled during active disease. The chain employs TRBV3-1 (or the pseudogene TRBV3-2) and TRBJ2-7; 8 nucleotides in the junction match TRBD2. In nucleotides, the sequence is TGTGCCAGCAGCCTCCTAGCGGGCCCGCACGAGCAGTACTTC. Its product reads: CASSLLAGPHEQYF.